This T cell receptor beta chain was identified in a study of T cells in women clearing cervical HPV infection. For the study at large: Controls were women whose single incident HPV16 infection cleared within 12 months without precancer or cancer. Case blood drawn at lesion detection; control blood after infection cleared.

With respect to this clone: The read halts 3 residues ahead of the CDR3 end, with the missing end drawn from the germline J gene.

Assay: immunoSEQ multiplex PCR; the TCRdb copy retains only in-frame clones and omits some. The table gives about 24,000 clones; the top ten clones make up approximately 5.4% of it. The CDR3 is 13 amino acids. Germline lookup yields CDR1 KGHSH and CDR2 LQKENI. The sequencing input was blood buffy coat. The TCR comes from a woman aged 18 to 75 with a cervical HPV16 infection that either progressed to CIN3+ or cleared (not recorded which). V is TRBV18 and J is TRBJ2-4; D uncertain. Incomplete CDR3 DNA: TGTGCCAGCTCCTTACAAGAATTAAGTGGT. Encoded protein: CASSLQELSG. The entire CDR3 sequence reads CASSLQELSGQYF. Together with reference TRBV18 and TRBJ2-4, the CDR3 gives the full variable domain: NAGVMQNPRHLVRRRGQEARLRCSPMKGHSHVYWYRQLPEEGLKFMVYLQKENIIDESGMPKERFSAEFPKEGPSILRIQQVVRGDSAAYFCASSLQELSGQYFGAGTRLSVL.